Presented here are 9 T cell receptor beta chains from one specimen sequenced in a study of cytotoxic CD8 clonotypes in ibrutinib-treated CLL. Produced via immunoSEQ multiplex PCR; TCRdb's table is partial and in-frame only. The data contain 20,000 to 30,000 clones, about 75% of them singletons. The specimen was PBMCs, collected after 24 months of ibrutinib treatment. The receptors here all came from a human donor with chronic lymphocytic leukemia.

The chain has TRBV5-1 and TRBJ2-3; either TRBD1 or TRBD2 may fit D (6 bases each). The CDR3 contains 14 residues. Germline V gives CDR1 SGHRS, CDR2 YFSETQ. The V end lost 4 bases, the J end lost 2 bases, and 11 bases lay between the germline ends. CDR3 DNA: TGCGCCAGCAGCAGGGGGGAGGTCACAGATACGCAGTATTTT. It specifies CASSRGEVTDTQYF.

Turning to this clone: This may stem from a read error, because a much larger clone lies one nucleotide away. The same CDR3 also results from other DNA sequences found in this sample. J is TRBJ1-1 and V is TRBV5-4; 7 positions match TRBD1. The CDR3 is made up of 15 amino acids. In germline, CDR1 is SGHNT, CDR2 YYREEE (reference sequence). The V segment lost 0 bases and the J segment 0 bases; nucleotides outside the gene matches: 2. The CDR3 DNA follows: TGTGCCAGCAGCTTGGACAGGGGTATGAACACTGAAGCTTTCTTT. Encoded protein: CASSLDRGMNTEAFF.

The chain uses TRBV7-9 and TRBJ1-2; TRBD1 matches 7 bases. Germline CDR1 reads SEHNR; CDR2 reads FQNEAQ (reference sequence). Losses at the gene ends were 4 bases for V and 2 bases for J; bases not matched to a gene: 7. The CDR3 is 15 residues long. The CDR3 spells CASSSRDRDNYGYTF. CDR3 nucleotide sequence: TGTGCCAGCAGCTCCCGAGACAGGGACAACTATGGCTACACCTTC.

This clone was observed a handful of times. This chain uses TRBV6-1 with TRBJ1-1; D ambiguous. Germline V CDR1 and CDR2: MNHNS, SASEGT. The length of the CDR3 is 14 residues. V lost 1 base, J lost 1 base, and 7 bases lay in between. CDR3 coding DNA: TGTGCCAGCAGTGAAGGGCCAAGGAACACTGAAGCTTTCTTT. Amino acids: CASSEGPRNTEAFF.

A remark on this clone: An end of the junction differs from the germline gene, which may be a read error. In the same sample, other DNA sequences code for this CDR3. The chain uses TRBV4-2 and TRBJ1-2; 7 bases match TRBD1. The germline gives CDR1 LGHNA, CDR2 YNFKEQ. The CDR3 contains 15 residues. This chain's CDR3 is CASSTGGGADYGYTF. The CDR3 bases are TGTGCCAGCAGCACAGGAGGGGGCGCAGACTATGGTTACACCTTC.

To note about this clone: Given a much more abundant clone one base away, this may be a read error. V is TRBV29-1 and J is TRBJ1-2, with TRBD1 as a possible D gene (6 bases). Germline CDR1 and CDR2: SQVTM and ANQGSEA. The CDR3 totals 13 residues. The CDR3 loop reads CIVHREAEYGYTF. DNA for the CDR3: TGCATCGTCCACAGGGAAGCGGAATATGGCTACACCTTC.

This clone has just a few counts. The chain couples TRBV19 to TRBJ1-6; D not certain. V was cut by 2 bases and J by 3 bases, with 5 bases left in between. In germline, CDR1 is LNHDA, CDR2 SQIVND (reference sequence). This CDR3 is built from 14 residues. The CDR3 loop is CASSITDYNSPLHF. CDR3 DNA: TGTGCCAGTAGTATAACAGACTATAATTCACCCCTCCACTTT.

The rearrangement uses TRBV5-5 and TRBJ1-4, with D possibly matching TRBD1 (5 bases). Per germline, CDR1 SGHKS and CDR2 YYEKEE (reference sequence). The CDR3 length is 14 residues. V gave up 2 bases and J gave up 7 bases, with 12 bases separating them. The DNA of the CDR3 is TGTGCCAGCAGCTTTGGGGGGTTTAGTGAAAAACTGTTTTTT. The encoded protein is CASSFGGFSEKLFF.

The chain has TRBV5-4 and TRBJ2-7, with TRBD1 matching 7 bases. Per the germline V gene, CDR1 is SGHNT and CDR2 is YYREEE (reference sequence). The CDR3 loop spans 13 amino acids. The ends lost 1 base at V and 3 bases at J; junction bases unmatched: 1. Here the CDR3 DNA reads TGTGCCAGCAGCTTGAGACAGGGCTACGAGCAGTACTTC. It is translated as CASSLRQGYEQYF.